This TCR beta chain was documented in a study of blood T cell repertoires in COVID-19. Background on the study: Italy, Spain and the United States were the sources of the convalescent and acute COVID-19 samples. PBMCs, B-cell-depleted T cells, or T cells provided the cDNA or gDNA that made up the material.

The V and J ends lost 6 bases and 6 bases respectively, with 9 bases between them. The CDR3 loop spans 11 amino acids. CDR1 is MNHEY, CDR2 SVGAGI, per germline. Original analysis: Estimates of nucleated cell counts were drawn from the amplification of reference gene primers. The repertoire was sequenced with immunoSEQ multiplex PCR; TCRdb's copy has only in-frame clones and lacks some. V and J calls and clone size follow that table, whereas D and trimming were derived from the DNA. The sample includes 130,000 to 150,000 clones, 84% of them seen just once. This TCR derives from a human donor in a cohort sampled during active COVID-19. The sequenced material came from peripheral blood. This chain links TRBV6-5 with TRBJ2-7; D might be TRBD2 (5 bases). CDR3 nucleotides: TGTGCCAGCAGCTCTGGGAGCGAGCAGTACTTC. It codes for CASSSGSEQYF.